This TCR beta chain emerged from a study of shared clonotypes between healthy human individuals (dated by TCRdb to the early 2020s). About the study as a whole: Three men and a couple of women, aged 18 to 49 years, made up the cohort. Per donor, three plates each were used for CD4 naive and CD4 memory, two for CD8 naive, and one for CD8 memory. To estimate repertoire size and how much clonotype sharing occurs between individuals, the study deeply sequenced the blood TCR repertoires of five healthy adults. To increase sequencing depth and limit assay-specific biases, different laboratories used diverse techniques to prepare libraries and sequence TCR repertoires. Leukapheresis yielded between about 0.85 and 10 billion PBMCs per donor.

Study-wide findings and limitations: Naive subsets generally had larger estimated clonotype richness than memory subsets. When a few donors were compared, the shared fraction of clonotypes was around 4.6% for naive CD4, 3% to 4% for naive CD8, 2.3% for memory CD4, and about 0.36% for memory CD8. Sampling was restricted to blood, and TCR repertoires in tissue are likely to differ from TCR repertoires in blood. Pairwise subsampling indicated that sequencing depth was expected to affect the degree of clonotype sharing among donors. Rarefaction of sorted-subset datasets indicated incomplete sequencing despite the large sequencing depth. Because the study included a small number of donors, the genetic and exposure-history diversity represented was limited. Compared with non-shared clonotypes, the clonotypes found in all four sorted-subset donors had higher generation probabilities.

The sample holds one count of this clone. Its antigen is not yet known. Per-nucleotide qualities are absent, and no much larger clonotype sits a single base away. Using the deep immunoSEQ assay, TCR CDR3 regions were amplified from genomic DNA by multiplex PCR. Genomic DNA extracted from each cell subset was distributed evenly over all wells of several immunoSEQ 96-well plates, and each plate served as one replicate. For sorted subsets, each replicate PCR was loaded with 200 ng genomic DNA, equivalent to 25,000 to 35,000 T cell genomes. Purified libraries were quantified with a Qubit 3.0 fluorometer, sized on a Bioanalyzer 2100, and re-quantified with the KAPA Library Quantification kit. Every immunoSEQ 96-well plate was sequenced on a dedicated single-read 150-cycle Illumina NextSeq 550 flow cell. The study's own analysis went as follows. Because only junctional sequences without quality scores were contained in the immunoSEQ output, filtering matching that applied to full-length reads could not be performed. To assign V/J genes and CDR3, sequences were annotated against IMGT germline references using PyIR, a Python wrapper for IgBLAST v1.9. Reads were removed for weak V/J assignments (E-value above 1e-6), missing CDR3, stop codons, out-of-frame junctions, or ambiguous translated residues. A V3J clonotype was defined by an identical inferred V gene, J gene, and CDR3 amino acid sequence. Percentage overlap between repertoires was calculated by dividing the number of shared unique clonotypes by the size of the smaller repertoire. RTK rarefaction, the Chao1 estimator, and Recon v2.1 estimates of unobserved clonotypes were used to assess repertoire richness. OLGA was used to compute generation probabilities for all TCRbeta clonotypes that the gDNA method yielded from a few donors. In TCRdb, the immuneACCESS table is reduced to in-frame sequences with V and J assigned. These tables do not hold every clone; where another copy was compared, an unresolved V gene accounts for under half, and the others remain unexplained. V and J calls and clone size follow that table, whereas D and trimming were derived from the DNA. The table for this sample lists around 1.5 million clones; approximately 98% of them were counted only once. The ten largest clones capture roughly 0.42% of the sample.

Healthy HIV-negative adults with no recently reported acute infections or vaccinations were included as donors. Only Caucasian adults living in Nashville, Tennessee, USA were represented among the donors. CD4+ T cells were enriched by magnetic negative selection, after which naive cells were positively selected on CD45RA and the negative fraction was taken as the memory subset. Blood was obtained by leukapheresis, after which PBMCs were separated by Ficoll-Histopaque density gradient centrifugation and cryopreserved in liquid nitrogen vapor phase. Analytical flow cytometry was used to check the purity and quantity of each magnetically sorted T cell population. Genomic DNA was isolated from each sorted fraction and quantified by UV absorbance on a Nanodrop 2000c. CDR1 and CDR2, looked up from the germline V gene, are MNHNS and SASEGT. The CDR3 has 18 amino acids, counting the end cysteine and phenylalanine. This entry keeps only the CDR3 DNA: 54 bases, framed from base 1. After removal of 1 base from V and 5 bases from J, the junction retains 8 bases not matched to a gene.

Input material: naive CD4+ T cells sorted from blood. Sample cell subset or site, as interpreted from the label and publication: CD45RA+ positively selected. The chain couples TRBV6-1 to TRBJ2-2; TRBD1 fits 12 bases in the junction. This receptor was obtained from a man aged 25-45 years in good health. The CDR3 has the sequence CASSEEGQGAMITGELFF. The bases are TGTGCCAGCAGTGAAGAGGGACAGGGGGCAATGATTACCGGGGAGCTGTTTTTT.